A single sample is the source of the 23 T cell receptor beta chains below, sequenced in a study of cytomegalovirus exposure and HLA in healthy donors. The PCR made use of 60 Vbeta and 13 Jbeta primers. TCRdb's table, derived via immunoSEQ multiplex PCR, lists solely in-frame clones and lacks some. The sample lists hundreds of thousands of clones, 85% to 90% occurring once. Material for sequencing was PBMCs. Receptor source: a young woman in good health and CMV-seronegative.

The J gene is TRBJ2-1, the V gene TRBV5-1, with 7 bases aligning to TRBD2. Trimming removed 4 bases from V and 9 bases from J; junction bases left unmatched: 13. The length of the CDR3 is 15 residues. Germline values: CDR1 SGHRS, CDR2 YFSETQ. This CDR3 is CASSPQDGGGVEQFF. CDR3 nucleotide sequence: TGCGCCAGCAGCCCCCAGGACGGGGGAGGGGTTGAGCAGTTCTTC.

The chain has TRBV6-5 and TRBJ2-7; 9 bases match TRBD1. CDR3 length: 13 residues. V gave up 5 bases and J gave up 3 bases; unmatched junction bases: 2. From germline, CDR1 is MNHEY and CDR2 SVGAGI. The CDR3 nucleotides are TGTGCCAGCAGTCCGACAGGGGGCTACGAGCAGTACTTC. Translated: CASSPTGGYEQYF.

This clone came up once. Other nucleotide sequences in the sample specify the same CDR3. The chain is built from TRBV2 and TRBJ2-7; 8 nucleotides match TRBD2. CDR1 and CDR2 from the germline V gene are SNHLY and FYNNEI. V gave up 1 base and J gave up 4 bases; unmatched junction bases: 6. CDR3 length equals 15 residues. The CDR3 sequence: CASSEEGGGSYEQYF. The CDR3 DNA reads TGTGCCAGCAGTGAAGAAGGCGGGGGGTCTTACGAGCAGTACTTC.

This chain joins TRBV15 and TRBJ2-5; 9 nucleotides match TRBD1. Germline CDR1 LNHNV, CDR2 YYDKDF (reference sequence). V lost 3 bases, J lost 5 bases, and 4 bases stayed unmatched. The CDR3 is 14 residues long. CDR3 sequence (DNA): TGTGCCACCAGCAGGGACAGGGGAAAGGAGACCCAGTACTTC. Translation: CATSRDRGKETQYF.

As to this clone: Other DNA sequences in this specimen translate into the identical CDR3. V is TRBV7-9 and J is TRBJ2-2, with D hard to call. V was trimmed by 1 base and J by 0 bases, leaving 9 bases between them. Germline V gene data show CDR1 as SEHNR and CDR2 as FQNEAQ (reference sequence). The CDR3 is made up of 16 amino acids. DNA for the CDR3: TGTGCCAGCAGCTTAGATCTCCCTTCGAACACCGGGGAGCTGTTTTTT. Protein: CASSLDLPSNTGELFF.

The chain combines TRBV2 with TRBJ1-2; 8 positions match TRBD1. V lost 10 bases, J lost 0 bases, and 10 bases stayed unmatched. The CDR3 is 15 amino acids. Per the germline V gene, CDR1 is SNHLY and CDR2 is FYNNEI. In nucleotides, the CDR3 is TGTGCCACACAGGGCCAGGGGGCTTCTAACTATGGCTACACCTTC. It translates to CATQGQGASNYGYTF.

The chain couples TRBV19 to TRBJ1-2; D is undetermined. Trimming pared 9 bases from V and 7 bases from J, leaving 9 bases between. CDR1 LNHDA and CDR2 SQIVND come from the germline V gene (reference sequence). The CDR3 runs to 10 residues. CDR3 DNA sequence: TGTGCCAGCCACTCCCGTGGCTACACCTTC. Protein product: CASHSRGYTF.

V and J are TRBV27 and TRBJ2-1, with 8 bases identical to TRBD1. V lost 6 bases, J lost 6 bases, and 10 bases stayed unmatched. The CDR3 runs 15 residues. Germline CDR1 reads MNHEY; CDR2 reads SMNVEV (reference sequence). The CDR3, as DNA: TGTGCCAGCAGCCCAGACAGGGGATGGGGCAATGAGCAGTTCTTC. Translating gives CASSPDRGWGNEQFF.

As for this clone: The junction and the germline gene differ at one end; a read error may be behind it. This rearrangement joins TRBV7-9 to TRBJ2-7; 9 nucleotides line up with TRBD1. This CDR3 has 14 residues. Germline CDR1 reads SEHNR; CDR2 reads FQNEAQ (reference sequence). The CDR3 spells CSSPHQGQGYEQYF. The CDR3 region has the DNA TGTTCCAGCCCTCACCAGGGACAGGGCTACGAGCAGTACTTC.

The genes are TRBV11-2 and TRBJ2-7; 8 bases align to TRBD1. The CDR3 is made up of 16 amino acids. Germline V CDR1 and CDR2: SGHAT, FQNNGV. The trim removed 0 bases at V and 5 bases at J, leaving 9 bases unmatched. CDR3 amino acids: CASSLDGGQGLHEQYF. CDR3 sequence (DNA): TGTGCCAGCAGCTTAGATGGAGGACAGGGTCTGCACGAGCAGTACTTC.

CDR3 DNA sequence: TGTGCCAGCTCACCCAGTAGCCGTGAGCAGTTCTTC. Translated: CASSPSSREQFF. J is TRBJ2-1 and V is TRBV18, with D unresolved. Trimming took 3 bases from V and 9 from J, leaving 9 bases between them. Looked up from germline, CDR1 is KGHSH and CDR2 is LQKENI. The CDR3 consists of 12 residues. The full variable domain, its missing parts supplied by reference TRBV18 and TRBJ2-1, is NAGVMQNPRHLVRRRGQEARLRCSPMKGHSHVYWYRQLPEEGLKFMVYLQKENIIDESGMPKERFSAEFPKEGPSILRIQQVVRGDSAAYFCASSPSSREQFFGPGTRLTVL.

The genes are TRBV29-1 and TRBJ1-1, with TRBD1 identical over 9 bases. CDR3 size: 16 residues. Trimming at V came to 5 bases and at J to 4 bases, leaving 14 bases not matched to a gene. From germline, CDR1 is SQVTM and CDR2 ANQGSEA. CDR3 protein: CSVLDRGWHSGTEAFF. CDR3 bases: TGCAGCGTTCTCGACAGGGGGTGGCATAGCGGCACTGAAGCTTTCTTT.

The chain recombines TRBV6-6 with TRBJ1-1; D gene ambiguous. This CDR3 comprises 13 residues. Trimming took off 9 bases at V and 0 bases at J, with 11 bases between the two ends. Germline assignment: CDR1 MNHNY and CDR2 SVGAGI (reference sequence). The CDR3 here is CASLSNLNTEAFF. The CDR3, as DNA: TGTGCCAGTTTGAGCAATTTGAACACTGAAGCTTTCTTT.

The chain links TRBV5-1 to TRBJ1-2; no firm D call. Deletions cut 0 bases from V and 0 bases from J, with 12 bases between. Germline V gene sequence: CDR1 SGHRS, CDR2 YFSETQ. The CDR3 runs 16 residues. The CDR3 protein is CASSLVSAGSNYGYTF. The DNA of the CDR3 is TGCGCCAGCAGCTTGGTCTCGGCAGGTTCTAACTATGGCTACACCTTC.

V and J are TRBV5-1 and TRBJ1-1, with 9 nucleotides matching TRBD1. The CDR3 is made up of 16 amino acids. The germline V gene has CDR1 SGHRS and CDR2 YFSETQ. V was clipped by 2 bases and J by 0 bases; unmatched bases: 5. Here the CDR3 reads CASSLEGQGMNTEAFF. The CDR3 nucleotides read TGCGCCAGCAGCTTAGAGGGACAGGGCATGAACACTGAAGCTTTCTTT.

The chain has TRBV7-2 and TRBJ2-7; 15 bases are shared with TRBD2. Losses at the gene ends were 1 base for V and 0 bases for J; bases not matched to a gene: 7. The CDR3 covers 19 residues. Germline CDR1 SGHTA, CDR2 FQGNSA. Here the CDR3 reads CASSLVGTSGGRTSYEQYF. In nucleotides, the CDR3 is TGTGCCAGCAGCTTAGTTGGGACTAGCGGGGGGCGTACCTCCTACGAGCAGTACTTC. The whole variable domain, filled in from reference TRBV7-2 and TRBJ2-7, reads GAGVSQSPSNKVTEKGKDVELRCDPISGHTALYWYRQSLGQGLEFLIYFQGNSAPDKSGLPSDRFSAERTGGSVSTLTIQRTQQEDSAVYLCASSLVGTSGGRTSYEQYFGPGTRLTVT.

The J gene is TRBJ1-1, the V gene TRBV7-9; D unclear. Germline CDR1 is SEHNR and CDR2 is FQNEAQ (reference sequence). The V end was cut by 5 bases, the J end by 4 bases, with 14 bases between. The CDR3 is 14 residues long. CDR3 in DNA: TGTGCCAGCAGCCTCCCAGGTATGAGCACTGAAGCTTTCTTT. This sequence encodes CASSLPGMSTEAFF.

This clone was observed a single time. V usage is TRBV7-9 and J usage is TRBJ2-1; no firm D call. Germline V lookup: CDR1 SEHNR, CDR2 FQNEAQ (reference sequence). Trimming removed 5 bases at V and 6 bases at J, with 11 bases between. This CDR3 comprises 13 residues. The CDR3 is CASSARISNEQFF. The CDR3 coding sequence is TGTGCCAGCAGCGCGCGGATCAGCAATGAGCAGTTCTTC.

V is TRBV5-1 and J is TRBJ1-3, with 7 bases that match TRBD1. The CDR3 consists of 14 residues. Germline V gene sequence: CDR1 SGHRS, CDR2 YFSETQ. V lost 4 bases to trimming and J lost 2 bases; unmatched junction nucleotides: 3. The CDR3 region is CASSQQGTGNTIYF. In DNA, the CDR3 is TGCGCCAGCAGCCAACAGGGGACTGGAAACACCATATATTTT.

The chain joins TRBV30 to TRBJ2-4, with D tentatively TRBD1 (6 bases). The V end was cut by 3 bases, the J end by 4 bases, with 16 bases between. The CDR3 is made up of 15 amino acids. The germline V gene has CDR1 GTSNPN and CDR2 SVGIG (reference sequence). The CDR3 region has the DNA TGTGCCTGGAGCCCAGGCGTTGGGACAAAAAACATTCAGTACTTC. Its protein product is CAWSPGVGTKNIQYF. Full variable domain (outside the CDR3, taken from reference TRBV30 and TRBJ2-4): SQTIHQWPATLVQPVGSPLSLECTVEGTSNPNLYWYRQAAGRGLQLLFYSVGIGQISSEVPQNLSASRPQDRQFILSSKKLLLSDSGFYLCAWSPGVGTKNIQYFGAGTRLSVL.

The chain combines TRBV9 with TRBJ2-5, with D possibly TRBD1 on 6 matching bases. The CDR3 contains 15 residues. Trimming cost V 4 bases and J 2 bases, with 15 bases left between them. Germline CDR1 and CDR2: SGDLS and YYNGEE. CDR3 residues: CASSKSGQLQETQYF. The DNA of the CDR3 is TGTGCCAGCAGCAAATCAGGACAGTTGCAAGAGACCCAGTACTTC.

The rearrangement uses TRBV7-2 and TRBJ1-1; 8 bases map to TRBD1. Germline V gene sequence: CDR1 SGHTA, CDR2 FQGNSA. V was clipped by 5 bases and J by 7 bases; unmatched bases: 6. The CDR3 spans 13 residues. The chain's CDR3 is CASSAVRGREAFF. Here the CDR3 DNA reads TGTGCCAGCAGCGCGGTCAGGGGGCGTGAAGCTTTCTTT.

This clone was seen a single time. The V gene is TRBV7-8, the J gene TRBJ2-7; tentative D call: TRBD2 (5 bases). Trimming took 1 base from V and 3 from J, leaving 16 bases between them. The CDR3 is 16 amino acids. Germline V gene sequence: CDR1 SGHVS, CDR2 FQNEAQ. CDR3 loop: CASSLDPRDWVYEQYF. As DNA, the CDR3 is TGTGCCAGCAGCTTAGATCCGAGGGATTGGGTCTACGAGCAGTACTTC.